The 28 T cell receptor beta chains given below trace back to one sample, sequenced in a study of T cell responses to AZD1222 COVID-19 vaccine. Here immunoSEQ multiplex PCR was the method, and the copy in TCRdb shows in-frame clones only, minus some. The sample shows some 150,000 clones, 90% to 95% of them seen only once. The specimen was peripheral blood, collected on day 0 of MenACWY control vaccination. Receptor source: an adult in good health.

The gene calls are TRBV15 and TRBJ2-1; possibly TRBD1 or TRBD2 for D (5 bases each). Germline V CDR1 and CDR2: LNHNV, YYDKDF (reference sequence). The V gene lost 5 bases and the J gene lost 3 bases, with 11 bases spanning the gap. The CDR3 consists of 14 residues. The CDR3 region is CATSSAGGYNEQFF. The CDR3 DNA reads TGTGCCACCAGCTCAGCTGGGGGCTACAATGAGCAGTTCTTC.

The V gene is TRBV24-1, the J gene TRBJ2-1, with 7 bases fitting TRBD2. The V segment lost 9 bases and the J segment 2 bases; nucleotides outside the gene matches: 12. Germline V gives CDR1 KGHDR, CDR2 SFDVKD. The CDR3 contains 16 residues. CDR3: CATVGGGGAAYNEQFF. Here the CDR3 DNA reads TGTGCCACCGTGGGGGGGGGAGGAGCTGCCTACAATGAGCAGTTCTTC.

J is TRBJ1-2 and V is TRBV27; D gene uncertain. Germline CDR1 MNHEY, CDR2 SMNVEV (reference sequence). The V end lost 3 bases, the J end lost 0 bases, and 5 bases lay between the germline ends. CDR3 length: 13 amino acids. In DNA, the CDR3 is TGTGCCAGCAGTTTCACACCTAACTATGGCTACACCTTC. Amino acid sequence: CASSFTPNYGYTF.

The rearrangement links TRBV5-1 to TRBJ2-7, with 8 positions matching TRBD1. CDR1 and CDR2 from the germline V gene are SGHRS and YFSETQ. Trimming at V came to 4 bases and at J to 3 bases, leaving 9 bases not matched to a gene. The CDR3 is made up of 15 amino acids. The CDR3 is CASSKDRGTGYEQYF. CDR3 sequence (DNA): TGCGCCAGCAGCAAAGACAGGGGAACTGGCTACGAGCAGTACTTC.

The chain couples TRBV29-1 to TRBJ2-1; D tentatively fits TRBD1 or TRBD2 (5 bases each). V lost 6 bases, J lost 5 bases, and 17 bases lay in between. The germline gives CDR1 SQVTM, CDR2 ANQGSEA. The CDR3 is 14 residues long. CDR3 in amino acids: CSVGRARIHNEQFF. The CDR3 DNA reads TGCAGCGTGGGGCGGGCCCGAATACACAATGAGCAGTTCTTC.

The chain combines TRBV7-9 with TRBJ1-6; D might be TRBD1 (6 bases). The CDR3 is 14 residues long. Germline CDR1 SEHNR, CDR2 FQNEAQ (reference sequence). Trimming cost V 1 base and J 9 bases, with 10 bases left between them. CDR3 coding DNA: TGTGCCAGCAGCTTAGAGGGGGACGGTTCACCCCTCCACTTT. It specifies CASSLEGDGSPLHF. Complete variable domain (other parts from reference TRBV7-9 and TRBJ1-6): DTGVSQNPRHKITKRGQNVTFRCDPISEHNRLYWYRQTLGQGPEFLTYFQNEAQLEKSRLLSDRFSAERPKGSFSTLEIQRTEQGDSAMYLCASSLEGDGSPLHFGNGTRLTVT.

The chain combines TRBV4-2 with TRBJ2-1; 8 bases align to TRBD2. The ends lost 1 base at V and 5 bases at J; junction bases unmatched: 7. There are 16 residues in the CDR3. CDR1 and CDR2 from the germline V gene are LGHNA and YNFKEQ. CDR3 coding DNA: TGTGCCAGCAGCCAAGCAAGCGGGAGCATCAACAATGAGCAGTTCTTC. Translation: CASSQASGSINNEQFF.

The table lists this clone with a count of one. As DNA, the CDR3 is TGTGCCAGCAGCTTGGGTCCAGGGGGCAATTCACCCCTCCACTTT. Its translation is CASSLGPGGNSPLHF. The V gene is TRBV5-5, the J gene TRBJ1-6; TRBD1 matches 8 bases. Per the germline V gene, CDR1 is SGHKS and CDR2 is YYEKEE (reference sequence). This CDR3 has 15 residues. V gave up 0 bases and J gave up 7 bases; unmatched junction bases: 3.

In nucleotides, the CDR3 is TGTGCCAGCAGCCCTCAACTAGCGGGAGGCCTTAGATACAATGAGCAGTTCTTC. It yields the protein CASSPQLAGGLRYNEQFF. J is TRBJ2-1 and V is TRBV4-2, with 12 positions matching TRBD2. This CDR3 has 18 residues. After removal of 4 bases from V and 4 bases from J, the junction contained 11 bases not matched to a gene. CDR1 is LGHNA, CDR2 YNFKEQ, per germline.

This chain uses TRBV3-1 (or the pseudogene TRBV3-2) with TRBJ1-2; TRBD1 agrees at 12 bases. Per the germline V gene, CDR1 is LGHDT and CDR2 is YNNKEL (reference sequence). Trimming took 1 base from V and 6 from J; bases not matched to a gene: 3. CDR3 length: 15 amino acids. The CDR3 region has the DNA TGTGCCAGCAGCCAAGGGGACAGGGGGCTTAATGGCTACACCTTC. Translating gives CASSQGDRGLNGYTF.

The V gene is TRBV21-1, the J gene TRBJ2-7; the DNA was not compared with TRBD2, the D call given in the table. TRBV21-1 represents a pseudogene. The CDR3 runs to 14 residues. The CDR3 DNA sequence: TGTGCCAGCAGGGTTGTGCGGTTCTCCTACGAGCAGTACTTC. It encodes CASRVVRFSYEQYF.

This chain uses TRBV13 with TRBJ2-2; no clear D gene. CDR1 is PRHDT and CDR2 is FYEKMQ in the germline V gene (reference sequence). CDR3 length: 12 amino acids. V was shortened by 5 bases and J by 3 bases, with 4 bases between the two germline ends. The chain's CDR3 is CASSPDTGELFF. Written as DNA, the CDR3 is TGTGCCAGCAGCCCTGACACCGGGGAGCTGTTTTTT.

The CDR3, as DNA: TGTGCCAGCAGCCTACAGGGGTCCCCTCTCAACACTGAAGCTTTCTTT. This encodes CASSLQGSPLNTEAFF. The J gene is TRBJ1-1, the V gene TRBV7-2, with 7 bases fitting TRBD1. CDR3 length equals 16 residues. The trim removed 5 bases at V and 2 bases at J, leaving 11 bases unmatched. Per germline, CDR1 SGHTA and CDR2 FQGNSA.

The V and J genes are TRBV5-1 and TRBJ1-2; 8 nucleotides align to TRBD1. V lost 4 bases to trimming and J lost 7 bases; unmatched junction nucleotides: 9. The CDR3 consists of 14 residues. Germline lookup yields CDR1 SGHRS and CDR2 YFSETQ. CDR3 DNA sequence: TGCGCCAGCAGCGTGGACAGGGCGGGCTTTGGCTACACCTTC. The encoded protein is CASSVDRAGFGYTF.

Of note for this clone: The same CDR3 can be traced to other DNA sequences in this sample. The genes are TRBV14 and TRBJ2-3, with a tentative D call TRBD2 (6 bases). This CDR3 is 14 amino acids long. Germline-derived CDR1 and CDR2 are SGHDN and FVKESK. V lost 1 base and J 4 bases, leaving 9 bases between the germline ends. CDR3 DNA sequence: TGTGCCAGCAGCCAAGGACTAGGGGCAGATACGCAGTATTTT. Protein: CASSQGLGADTQYF.

This sequence joins TRBV5-6 and TRBJ1-2; D is unclear. The V end lost 0 bases, the J end lost 6 bases, and 15 bases lay between the germline ends. The CDR3 is 15 residues long. The germline V gene has CDR1 SGHDT and CDR2 YYEEEE. This chain's CDR3 is CASSLDRGRENGYTF. As DNA, the CDR3 is TGTGCCAGCAGCTTGGATCGGGGTCGAGAGAATGGCTACACCTTC.

The chain has TRBV15 and TRBJ2-1; D unresolved. This CDR3 contains 13 residues. The V gene lost 3 bases and the J gene lost 9 bases, with 12 bases spanning the gap. CDR1 is LNHNV, CDR2 YYDKDF, per germline (reference sequence). The chain's CDR3 is CATSSVRRSEQFF. The CDR3 DNA is TGTGCCACCAGCAGTGTCCGAAGGAGTGAGCAGTTCTTC.

The genes are TRBV10-3 and TRBJ1-6; D is ambiguous. Looked up from germline, CDR1 is ENHRY and CDR2 is SYGVKD. Trimming shortened V by 4 bases and J by 7 bases, and 11 bases separated the two germline ends. The CDR3 contains 14 residues. The CDR3 is CAISGVNRNSPLHF. CDR3 in DNA: TGTGCCATCAGTGGTGTCAATAGGAATTCACCCCTCCACTTT.

The chain combines TRBV6-5 with TRBJ1-2; tentatively, D is TRBD1 (5 bases). Germline V gene sequence: CDR1 MNHEY, CDR2 SVGAGI. The CDR3 extends over 14 amino acids. V lost 6 bases to trimming and J lost 6 bases, with 17 bases between them. The CDR3 reads CASSRGARSDGYTF. The CDR3, as DNA: TGTGCCAGCAGCCGCGGGGCGAGGTCGGATGGCTACACCTTC.

This chain links TRBV5-6 with TRBJ2-3; tentatively, D is TRBD1 or TRBD2 (6 bases each). CDR1 and CDR2 from the germline V gene are SGHDT and YYEEEE. The germline V and J ends were trimmed by 4 bases and 0 bases, with 15 bases remaining between them. The CDR3 loop spans 16 amino acids. The CDR3 nucleotides are TGTGCCAGCAGCCAGATGAGGGGGGCGAGCACAGATACGCAGTATTTT. Translation gives CASSQMRGASTDTQYF. The variable domain in full, completed from reference TRBV5-6 and TRBJ2-3, reads DAGVTQSPTHLIKTRGQQVTLRCSPKSGHDTVSWYQQALGQGPQFIFQYYEEEERQRGNFPDRFSGHQFPNYSSELNVNALLLGDSALYLCASSQMRGASTDTQYFGPGTRLTVL.

The genes are TRBV13 and TRBJ1-5; no reliable D call. V lost 2 bases to trimming and J lost 4 bases, with 9 bases between them. Germline-derived CDR1 and CDR2 are PRHDT and FYEKMQ (reference sequence). The CDR3 is made up of 14 amino acids. The CDR3 sequence is CASSLRRGNQPQHF. The CDR3 nucleotides read TGTGCCAGCAGCTTACGCAGAGGAAATCAGCCCCAGCATTTT.

The chain couples TRBV27 to TRBJ1-5; the D is unclear. CDR3 length equals 14 residues. Trimming took 6 bases from V and 0 from J, leaving 9 bases between them. Looked up from germline, CDR1 is MNHEY and CDR2 is SMNVEV (reference sequence). The DNA for the CDR3 is TGTGCCAGCAGACAGCACAGTAGCAATCAGCCCCAGCATTTT. Its protein product is CASRQHSSNQPQHF.

The rearrangement uses TRBV7-2 and TRBJ2-2; 8 bases map to TRBD2. CDR1 is SGHTA, CDR2 FQGNSA, per germline. V shed 0 bases and J 4 bases; nucleotides not matched to a gene: 4. The CDR3 is 16 amino acids. CDR3 sequence: CASSLAGRGVTGELFF. CDR3 nucleotide sequence: TGTGCCAGCAGCTTAGCCGGGAGGGGGGTCACCGGGGAGCTGTTTTTT. The full variable domain, with the rest looked up from reference TRBV7-2 and TRBJ2-2, is GAGVSQSPSNKVTEKGKDVELRCDPISGHTALYWYRQSLGQGLEFLIYFQGNSAPDKSGLPSDRFSAERTGGSVSTLTIQRTQQEDSAVYLCASSLAGRGVTGELFFGEGSRLTVL.

The chain joins TRBV21-1 to TRBJ2-1. TRBV21-1 is termed a pseudogene. This CDR3 region has 15 residues. In DNA, the CDR3 is TGTGCCAGCAGCAAATGGGACCCCGGGGTAAATGAGCAGTTCTTC. Residues: CASSKWDPGVNEQFF.

This rearrangement joins TRBV5-1 to TRBJ1-1; perhaps TRBD1 as D (5 bases). Trimming took 4 bases from V and 1 from J, leaving 14 bases between them. Germline values: CDR1 SGHRS, CDR2 YFSETQ. CDR3 size: 15 residues. CDR3: CASSVDRMANTEAFF. CDR3 nucleotide sequence: TGCGCCAGCAGCGTAGACAGAATGGCGAACACTGAAGCTTTCTTT.

The chain couples TRBV11-1 to TRBJ1-6; 9 bases agree with TRBD1. The CDR3 has 16 residues. Trimming cost V 4 bases and J 9 bases; bases outside gene matches: 10. CDR1 is SGHAT, CDR2 FQDESV, per germline (reference sequence). CDR3 in DNA: TGTGCCAGCAGCTCCAGGTCGGGACAGGGAGTTTCACCCCTCCACTTT. Translated, it gives CASSSRSGQGVSPLHF.

The J gene is TRBJ2-1, the V gene TRBV7-3; 15 bases agree with TRBD2. The CDR3 has 16 amino acids. The V gene's germline CDR1 is SGHTA and CDR2 FQGTGA. J lost 7 bases, V lost 2 bases, and 3 bases had no gene match. CDR3 sequence: CASSLQGTSGRNEQFF. The CDR3 DNA sequence: TGTGCCAGCAGCTTACAAGGGACTAGCGGGAGGAATGAGCAGTTCTTC.

The V gene is TRBV27, the J gene TRBJ2-1; 7 bases are a match to TRBD1. V dropped 7 bases and J dropped 3; count of bases not matched to a gene: 3. This CDR3 is 13 amino acids long. In germline, CDR1 is MNHEY, CDR2 SMNVEV (reference sequence). The CDR3 region has the DNA TGTGCCAGCAAAAACAGGGGCTACAATGAGCAGTTCTTC. It is translated as CASKNRGYNEQFF.